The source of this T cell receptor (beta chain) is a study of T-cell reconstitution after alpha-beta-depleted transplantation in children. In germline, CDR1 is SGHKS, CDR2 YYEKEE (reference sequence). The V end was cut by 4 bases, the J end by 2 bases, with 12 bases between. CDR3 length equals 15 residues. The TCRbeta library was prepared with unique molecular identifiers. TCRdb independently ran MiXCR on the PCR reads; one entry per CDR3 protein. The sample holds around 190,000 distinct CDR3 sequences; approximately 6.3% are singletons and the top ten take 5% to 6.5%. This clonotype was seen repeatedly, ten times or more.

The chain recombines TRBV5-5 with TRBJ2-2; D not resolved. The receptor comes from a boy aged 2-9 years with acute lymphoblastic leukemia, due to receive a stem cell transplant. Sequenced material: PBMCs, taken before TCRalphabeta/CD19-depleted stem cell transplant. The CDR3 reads CASSPFRQNTGELFF. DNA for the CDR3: TGTGCCAGCAGCCCCTTCAGGCAAAACACCGGGGAGCTGTTTTTT.